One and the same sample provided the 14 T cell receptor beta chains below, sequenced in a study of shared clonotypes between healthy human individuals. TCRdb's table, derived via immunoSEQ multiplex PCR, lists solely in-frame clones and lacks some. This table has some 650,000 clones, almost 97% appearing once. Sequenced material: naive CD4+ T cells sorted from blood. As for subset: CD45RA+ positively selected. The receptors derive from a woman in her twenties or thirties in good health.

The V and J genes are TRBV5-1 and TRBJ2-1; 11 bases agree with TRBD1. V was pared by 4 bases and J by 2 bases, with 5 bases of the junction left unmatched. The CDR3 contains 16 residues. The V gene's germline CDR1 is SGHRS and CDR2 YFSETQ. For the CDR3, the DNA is TGCGCCAGCAGCCCAGGACAGGGGGCTACCTACAATGAGCAGTTCTTC. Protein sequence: CASSPGQGATYNEQFF.

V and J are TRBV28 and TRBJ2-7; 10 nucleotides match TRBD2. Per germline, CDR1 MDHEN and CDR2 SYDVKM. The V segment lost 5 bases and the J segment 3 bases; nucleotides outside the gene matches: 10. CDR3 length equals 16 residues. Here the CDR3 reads CASSGGTSGKNYEQYF. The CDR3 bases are TGTGCCAGCAGTGGGGGAACTAGCGGGAAAAACTACGAGCAGTACTTC.

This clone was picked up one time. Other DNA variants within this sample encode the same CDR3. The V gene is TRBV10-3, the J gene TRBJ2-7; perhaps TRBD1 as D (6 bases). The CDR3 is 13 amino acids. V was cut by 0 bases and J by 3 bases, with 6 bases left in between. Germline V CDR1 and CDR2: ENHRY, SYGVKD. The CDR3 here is CAISESDSYEQYF. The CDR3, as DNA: TGTGCCATCAGTGAGTCGGACAGCTACGAGCAGTACTTC.

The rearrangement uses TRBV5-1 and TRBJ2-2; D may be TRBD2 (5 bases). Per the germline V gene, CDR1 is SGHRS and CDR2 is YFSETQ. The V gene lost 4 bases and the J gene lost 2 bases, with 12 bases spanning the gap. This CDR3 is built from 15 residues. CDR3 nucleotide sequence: TGCGCCAGCAGCACTAGTACGGGCAACACCGGGGAGCTGTTTTTT. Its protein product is CASSTSTGNTGELFF.

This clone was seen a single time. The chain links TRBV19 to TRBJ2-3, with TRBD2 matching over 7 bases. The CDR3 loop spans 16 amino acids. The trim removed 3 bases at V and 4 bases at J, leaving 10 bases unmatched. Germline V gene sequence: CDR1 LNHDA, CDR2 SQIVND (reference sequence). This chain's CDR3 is CASSMPSGLTPDTQYF. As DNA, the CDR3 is TGTGCCAGTAGTATGCCTAGCGGTTTAACCCCAGATACGCAGTATTTT.

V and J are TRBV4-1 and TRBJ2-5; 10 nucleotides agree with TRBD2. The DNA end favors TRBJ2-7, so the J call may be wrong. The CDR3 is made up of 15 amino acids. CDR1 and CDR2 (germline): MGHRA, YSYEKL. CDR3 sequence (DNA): TGCGCCAGCAGCCGGCAAGCGGGAGGGCTCTACGAGCAGTACTTC. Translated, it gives CASSRQAGGLYEQYF.

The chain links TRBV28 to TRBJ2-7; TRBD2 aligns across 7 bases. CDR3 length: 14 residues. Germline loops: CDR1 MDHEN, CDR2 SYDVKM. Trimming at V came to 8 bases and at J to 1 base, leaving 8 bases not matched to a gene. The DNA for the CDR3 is TGTGCCAGCTATAGCGGGTCCACTTCCTACGAGCAGTACTTC. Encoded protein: CASYSGSTSYEQYF. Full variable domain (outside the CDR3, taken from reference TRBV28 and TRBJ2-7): DVKVTQSSRYLVKRTGEKVFLECVQDMDHENMFWYRQDPGLGLRLIYFSYDVKMKEKGDIPEGYSVSREKKERFSLILESASTNQTSMYLCASYSGSTSYEQYFGPGTRLTVT.

The CDR3 is CASSQGARAWTDTQYF. In DNA, the CDR3 is TGCGCCAGCAGCCAAGGGGCAAGGGCGTGGACAGATACGCAGTATTTT. The rearrangement uses TRBV4-1 and TRBJ2-3; D uncertain. Per germline, CDR1 MGHRA and CDR2 YSYEKL. This CDR3 contains 16 residues. V lost 1 base to trimming and J lost 3 bases, with 14 bases between them.

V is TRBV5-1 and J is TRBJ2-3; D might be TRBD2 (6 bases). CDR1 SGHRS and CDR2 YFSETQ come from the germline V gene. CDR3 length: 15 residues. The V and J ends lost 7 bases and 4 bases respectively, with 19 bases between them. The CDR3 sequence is CASSSGRGTADTQYF. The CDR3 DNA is TGCGCCAGCTCCTCTGGACGGGGGACCGCAGATACGCAGTATTTT.

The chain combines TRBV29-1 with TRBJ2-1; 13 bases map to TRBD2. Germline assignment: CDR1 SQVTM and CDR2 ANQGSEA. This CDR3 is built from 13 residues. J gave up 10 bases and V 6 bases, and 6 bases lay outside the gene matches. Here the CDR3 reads CSVGLAGFREQFF. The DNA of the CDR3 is TGCAGCGTGGGACTAGCGGGGTTTAGGGAGCAGTTCTTC.

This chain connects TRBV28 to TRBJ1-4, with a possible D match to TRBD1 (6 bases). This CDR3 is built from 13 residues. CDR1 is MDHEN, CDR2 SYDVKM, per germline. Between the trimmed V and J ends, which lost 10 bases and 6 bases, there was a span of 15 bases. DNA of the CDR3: TGTGCCATCCGGGGGGCGGAATATGAAAAACTGTTTTTT. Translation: CAIRGAEYEKLFF.

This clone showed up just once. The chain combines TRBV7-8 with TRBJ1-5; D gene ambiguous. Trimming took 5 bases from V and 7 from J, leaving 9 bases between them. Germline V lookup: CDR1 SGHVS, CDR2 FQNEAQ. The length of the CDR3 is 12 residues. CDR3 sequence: CASSPQSQPQHF. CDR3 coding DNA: TGTGCCAGCAGCCCACAAAGCCAGCCCCAGCATTTT.

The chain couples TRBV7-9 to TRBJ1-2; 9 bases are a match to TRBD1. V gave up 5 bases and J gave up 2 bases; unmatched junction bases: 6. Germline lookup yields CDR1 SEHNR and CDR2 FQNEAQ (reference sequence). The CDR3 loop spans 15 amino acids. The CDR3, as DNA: TGTGCCAGCAGCGGATATACAGGGGGCAACTATGGCTACACCTTC. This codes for CASSGYTGGNYGYTF. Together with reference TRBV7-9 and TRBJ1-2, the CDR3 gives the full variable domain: DTGVSQNPRHKITKRGQNVTFRCDPISEHNRLYWYRQTLGQGPEFLTYFQNEAQLEKSRLLSDRFSAERPKGSFSTLEIQRTEQGDSAMYLCASSGYTGGNYGYTFGSGTRLTVV.

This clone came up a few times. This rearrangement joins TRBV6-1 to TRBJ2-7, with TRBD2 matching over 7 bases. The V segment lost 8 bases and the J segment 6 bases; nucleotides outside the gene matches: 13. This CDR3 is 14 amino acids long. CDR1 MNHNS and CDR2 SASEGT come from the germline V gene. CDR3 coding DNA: TGTGCCAGCGATGGACTAGTGGGGTCTCTCGAGCAGTACTTC. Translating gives CASDGLVGSLEQYF.